This T cell receptor beta chain was found in a study of CD4 T cells in relation to SARS-CoV-2 and coronaviruses. Overall study context: TCR beta CDR3s were sequenced after 10-day antigen culture of PBMCs. Shared crossreactive spike epitopes were mapped to their HLA restriction. Study results and caveats: This crossreactivity analysis covered spike protein alone, no other viral proteins.

Clones were sequenced by immunoSEQ multiplex PCR, and TCRdb holds only the in-frame ones, with some missing. The sample has under 30,000 clones, approximately 78% seen once. On this clone: What it binds is unknown.

The germline gives CDR1 LGHDT, CDR2 YNNKEL (reference sequence). CDR3 length equals 13 residues. With 4 bases removed from V and 4 bases from J, the gap between germline ends came to 10 bases. Before the COVID-19 pandemic, during about 2011-2019, CD4+ T cells were taken from unexposed donors. CD4+ T cells were isolated from the cells after about nine days of culture. As cell numbers allowed, unexposed-donor CD4+ T cells faced SARS-CoV-2 S/N and four cold-coronavirus spikes. This clonotype was obtained from a human donor in good health. Input material: CD4+ T cells from PBMCs, cultured in vitro. The V call is TRBV3-1 (or the pseudogene TRBV3-2), the J call TRBJ2-5, with D perhaps matching TRBD1 or TRBD2 (5 bases each). DNA of the CDR3: TGTGCCAGCAGCCCTCGGGGCGGAGAGACCCAGTACTTC. Translated: CASSPRGGETQYF.